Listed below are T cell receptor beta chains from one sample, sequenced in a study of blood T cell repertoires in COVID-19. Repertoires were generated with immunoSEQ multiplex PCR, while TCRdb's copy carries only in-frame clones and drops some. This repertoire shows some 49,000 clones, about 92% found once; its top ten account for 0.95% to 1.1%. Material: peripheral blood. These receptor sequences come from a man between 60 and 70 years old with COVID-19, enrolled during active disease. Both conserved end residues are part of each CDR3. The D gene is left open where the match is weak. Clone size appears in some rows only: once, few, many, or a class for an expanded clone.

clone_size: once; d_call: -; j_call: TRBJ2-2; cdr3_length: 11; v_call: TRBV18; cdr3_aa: CASSPDRDLFF; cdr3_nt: TGTGCCAGCTCACCCGACAGAGACCTGTTTTTT
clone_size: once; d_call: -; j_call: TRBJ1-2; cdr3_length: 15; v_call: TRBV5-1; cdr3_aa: CASSPRQNNLYGYTF; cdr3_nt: TGCGCCAGCAGTCCAAGACAGAACAACCTCTATGGCTACACCTTC
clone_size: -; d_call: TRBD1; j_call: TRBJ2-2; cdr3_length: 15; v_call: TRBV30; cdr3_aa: CAWSVGTGGIGELFF; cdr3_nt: TGTGCCTGGAGTGTGGGGACAGGGGGGATCGGGGAGCTGTTTTTT
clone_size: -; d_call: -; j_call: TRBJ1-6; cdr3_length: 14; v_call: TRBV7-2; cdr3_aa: CASRLESNNSPLHF; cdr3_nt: TGTGCCAGCAGACTGGAGTCAAATAATTCACCCCTCCACTTT
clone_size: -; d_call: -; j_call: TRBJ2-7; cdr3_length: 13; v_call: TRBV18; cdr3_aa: CASSPGTDYEQYF; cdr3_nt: TGTGCCAGCTCACCAGGCACCGACTACGAGCAGTACTTC
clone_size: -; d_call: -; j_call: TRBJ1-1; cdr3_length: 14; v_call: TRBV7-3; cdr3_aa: CASSFRGSGTEAFF; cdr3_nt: TGTGCCAGCAGCTTTCGGGGGTCGGGAACTGAAGCTTTCTTT
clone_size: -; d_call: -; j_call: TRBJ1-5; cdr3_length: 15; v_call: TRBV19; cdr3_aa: CASQHEGTIDQPQHF; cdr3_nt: TGTGCCAGTCAACATGAGGGCACAATTGATCAGCCCCAGCATTTT
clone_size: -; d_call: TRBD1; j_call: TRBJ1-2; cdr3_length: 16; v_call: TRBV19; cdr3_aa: CASSSGGARINYGYTF; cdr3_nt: TGTGCCAGTAGTTCAGGGGGTGCGCGTATTAACTATGGCTACACCTTC
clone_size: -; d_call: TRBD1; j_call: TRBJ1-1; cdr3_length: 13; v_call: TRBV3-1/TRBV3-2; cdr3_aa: CASSQAGGTEAFF; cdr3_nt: TGTGCCAGCAGCCAAGCAGGGGGCACTGAAGCTTTCTTT
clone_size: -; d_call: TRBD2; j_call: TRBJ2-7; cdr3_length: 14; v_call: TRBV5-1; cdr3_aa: CASSLSGGTYEQYF; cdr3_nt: TGCGCCAGCAGCCTTAGCGGGGGGACCTACGAGCAGTACTTC
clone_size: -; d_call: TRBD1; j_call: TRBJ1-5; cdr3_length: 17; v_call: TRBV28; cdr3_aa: CASVDRGYSQSNQPQHF; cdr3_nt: TGTGCCAGCGTAGACAGGGGGTACTCTCAAAGCAATCAGCCCCAGCATTTT
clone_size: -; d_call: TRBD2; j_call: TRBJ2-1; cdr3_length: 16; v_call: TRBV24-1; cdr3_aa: CATSDRTSGTYNEQFF; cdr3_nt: TGTGCCACCAGTGACCGGACTAGCGGAACCTACAATGAGCAGTTCTTC